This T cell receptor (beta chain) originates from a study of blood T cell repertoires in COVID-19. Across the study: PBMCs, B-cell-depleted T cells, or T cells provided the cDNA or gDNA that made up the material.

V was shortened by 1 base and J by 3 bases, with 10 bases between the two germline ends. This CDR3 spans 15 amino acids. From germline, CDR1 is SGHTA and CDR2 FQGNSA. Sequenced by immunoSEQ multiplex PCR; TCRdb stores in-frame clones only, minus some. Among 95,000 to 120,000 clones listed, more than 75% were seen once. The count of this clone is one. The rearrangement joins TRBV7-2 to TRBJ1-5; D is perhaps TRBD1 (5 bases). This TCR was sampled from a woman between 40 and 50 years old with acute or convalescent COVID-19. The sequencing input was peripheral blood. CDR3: CASSLGGADNQPQHF. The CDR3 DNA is TGTGCCAGCAGCTTAGGTGGGGCAGACAATCAGCCCCAGCATTTT.